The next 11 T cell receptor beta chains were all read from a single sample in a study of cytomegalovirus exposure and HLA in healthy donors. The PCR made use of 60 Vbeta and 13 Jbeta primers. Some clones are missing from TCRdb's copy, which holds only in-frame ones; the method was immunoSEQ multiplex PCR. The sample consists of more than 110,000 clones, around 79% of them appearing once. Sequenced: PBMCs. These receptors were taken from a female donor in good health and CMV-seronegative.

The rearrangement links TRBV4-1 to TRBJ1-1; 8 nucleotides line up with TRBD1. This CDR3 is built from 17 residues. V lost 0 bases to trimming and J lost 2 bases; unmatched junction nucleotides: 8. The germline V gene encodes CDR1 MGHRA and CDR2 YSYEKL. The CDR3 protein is CASSQETGDPQNTEAFF. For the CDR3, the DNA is TGCGCCAGCAGCCAAGAGACAGGGGATCCACAAAACACTGAAGCTTTCTTT.

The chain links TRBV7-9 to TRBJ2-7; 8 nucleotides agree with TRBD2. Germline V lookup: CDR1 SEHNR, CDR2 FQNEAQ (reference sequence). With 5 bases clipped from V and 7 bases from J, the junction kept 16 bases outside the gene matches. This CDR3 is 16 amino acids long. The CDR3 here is CASSATDLRERGEQYF. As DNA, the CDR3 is TGTGCCAGCAGCGCTACGGATTTACGGGAGCGGGGGGAGCAGTACTTC.

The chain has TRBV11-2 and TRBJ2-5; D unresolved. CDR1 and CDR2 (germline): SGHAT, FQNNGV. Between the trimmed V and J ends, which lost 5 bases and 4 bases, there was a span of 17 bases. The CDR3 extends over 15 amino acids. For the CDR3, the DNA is TGTGCCAGCAGCCCACCCCCTAGTTCGGCAGAGACCCAGTACTTC. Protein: CASSPPPSSAETQYF.

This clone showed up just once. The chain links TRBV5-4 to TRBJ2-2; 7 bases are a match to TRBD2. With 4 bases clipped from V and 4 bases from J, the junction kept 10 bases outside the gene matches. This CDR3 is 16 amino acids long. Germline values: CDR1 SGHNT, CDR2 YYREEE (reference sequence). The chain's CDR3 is CASSVSSGGATGELFF. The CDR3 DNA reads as TGTGCCAGCAGCGTGTCTAGCGGAGGCGCCACCGGGGAGCTGTTTTTT.

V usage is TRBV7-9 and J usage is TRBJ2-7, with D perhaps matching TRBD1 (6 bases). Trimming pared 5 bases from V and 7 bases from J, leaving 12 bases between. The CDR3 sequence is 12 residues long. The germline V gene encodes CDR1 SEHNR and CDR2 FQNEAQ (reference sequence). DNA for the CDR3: TGTGCCAGCAGCCTAATTAGGGGGGAGCAGTACTTC. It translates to CASSLIRGEQYF. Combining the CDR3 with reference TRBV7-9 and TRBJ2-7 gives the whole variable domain DTGVSQNPRHKITKRGQNVTFRCDPISEHNRLYWYRQTLGQGPEFLTYFQNEAQLEKSRLLSDRFSAERPKGSFSTLEIQRTEQGDSAMYLCASSLIRGEQYFGPGTRLTVT.

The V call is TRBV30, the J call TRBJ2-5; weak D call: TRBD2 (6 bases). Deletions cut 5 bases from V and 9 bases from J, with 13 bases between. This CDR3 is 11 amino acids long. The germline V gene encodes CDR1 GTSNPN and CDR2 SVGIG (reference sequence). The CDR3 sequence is CAWEPWGAQYF. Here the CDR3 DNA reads TGTGCCTGGGAGCCCTGGGGGGCCCAGTACTTC.

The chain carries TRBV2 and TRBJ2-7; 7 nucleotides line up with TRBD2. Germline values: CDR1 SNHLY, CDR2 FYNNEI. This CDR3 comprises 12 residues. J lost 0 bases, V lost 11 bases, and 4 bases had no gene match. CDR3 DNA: TGTGCCGGGAGGGCCATCTCCTACGAGCAGTACTTC. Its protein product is CAGRAISYEQYF.

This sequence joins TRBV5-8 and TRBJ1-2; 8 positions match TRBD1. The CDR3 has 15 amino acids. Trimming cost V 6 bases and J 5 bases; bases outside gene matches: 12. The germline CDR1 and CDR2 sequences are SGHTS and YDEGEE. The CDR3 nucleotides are TGTGCCAGCATCGACCGGGACAGGTTTTATTATGGCTACACCTTC. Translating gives CASIDRDRFYYGYTF.

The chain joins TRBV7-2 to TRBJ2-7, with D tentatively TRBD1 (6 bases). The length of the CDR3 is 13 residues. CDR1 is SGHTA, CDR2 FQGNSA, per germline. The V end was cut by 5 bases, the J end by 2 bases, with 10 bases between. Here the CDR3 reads CASSLRDTYEQYF. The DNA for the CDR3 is TGTGCCAGCAGCCTCAGGGACACCTACGAGCAGTACTTC.

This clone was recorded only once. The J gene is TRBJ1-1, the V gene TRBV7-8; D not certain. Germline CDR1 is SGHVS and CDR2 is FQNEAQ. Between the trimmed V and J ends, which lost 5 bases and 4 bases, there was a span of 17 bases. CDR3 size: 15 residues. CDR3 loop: CASSPRAGVGTEAFF. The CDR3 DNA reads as TGTGCCAGCAGCCCCCGAGCCGGGGTGGGCACTGAAGCTTTCTTT.

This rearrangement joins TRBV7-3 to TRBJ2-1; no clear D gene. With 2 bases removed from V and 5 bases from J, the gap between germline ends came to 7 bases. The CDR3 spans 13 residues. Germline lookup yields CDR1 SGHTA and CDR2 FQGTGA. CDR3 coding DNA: TGTGCCAGCAGCTTAGGTCGGGACAATGAGCAGTTCTTC. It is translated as CASSLGRDNEQFF. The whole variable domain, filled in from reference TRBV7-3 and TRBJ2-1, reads GAGVSQTPSNKVTEKGKYVELRCDPISGHTALYWYRQSLGQGPEFLIYFQGTGAADDSGLPNDRFFAVRPEGSVSTLKIQRTERGDSAVYLCASSLGRDNEQFFGPGTRLTVL.